This TCR beta chain came from a study of blood T cell repertoires in COVID-19. Across the study: Samples representing acute and convalescent COVID-19 were sourced from the United States, Italy and Spain. Sources were T cells, B-cell-depleted T cells, or PBMCs; the material itself was cDNA or gDNA.

Authors' methods: Scientists estimated how many nucleated cells there were by amplifying reference gene primers. The repertoire was sequenced with immunoSEQ multiplex PCR; TCRdb's copy has only in-frame clones and lacks some. V, J and clone size reflect that table, while D and trimming were determined from the DNA. Among about 190,000 clones listed, around 89% were seen once. The ends were cut back, 0 bases at V and 0 bases at J, with 10 bases in the middle. Germline-derived CDR1 and CDR2 are SGHNT and YYREEE (reference sequence). There are 15 residues in the CDR3. V is TRBV5-4 and J is TRBJ2-7, with D possibly matching TRBD1 (5 bases). The sample consisted of peripheral blood. This clonotype was obtained from a human donor in a cohort sampled during active COVID-19. This chain's CDR3 is CASSLGPDTSYEQYF. Written as DNA, the CDR3 is TGTGCCAGCAGCTTGGGTCCGGACACCTCCTACGAGCAGTACTTC.